A single sample is the source of the 10 T cell receptor beta chains below, sequenced in a study of patients and donors after allogeneic stem cell transplantation. A single record per CDR3 protein comes from TCRdb applying MiXCR to the RT-PCR reads. Among under 200,000 distinct CDR3 sequences listed, approximately 24% were seen once. The specimen sequenced was blood, either unsorted or a sorted T cell fraction (not recorded which). Every receptor here comes from a human donor who was either an allogeneic HSCT recipient or a stem cell or donor lymphocyte infusion donor (not recorded which). It is not recorded whose cells these are; they may come from a transplant donor.

This clonotype has just a few counts. This chain connects TRBV20-1 to TRBJ2-3, with D hard to call. Deletions cut 6 bases from V and 5 bases from J, with 12 bases between. Per the germline V gene, CDR1 is DFQATT and CDR2 is SNEGSKA (reference sequence). The CDR3 loop spans 12 amino acids. DNA of the CDR3: TGCAGTGCCCGACGAGGAGTAGATACGCAGTATTTT. It encodes CSARRGVDTQYF.

This clonotype was recorded a few times. This chain uses TRBV7-9 with TRBJ1-1; 7 bases map to TRBD1. This CDR3 spans 14 amino acids. Germline trimming cut 1 base from V and 6 bases from J; bases unmatched to any gene: 5. Germline V gene data show CDR1 as SEHNR and CDR2 as FQNEAQ (reference sequence). The CDR3 sequence is CASSLGLGQPEAFF. CDR3 DNA sequence: TGTGCCAGCAGCTTAGGCCTGGGACAGCCTGAAGCTTTCTTT.

V and J are TRBV12-3 or TRBV12-4 and TRBJ2-3; 7 bases match TRBD1. After removal of 7 bases from V and 4 bases from J, the junction contained 5 bases not matched to a gene. The CDR3 totals 13 residues. DNA of the CDR3: TGTGCCAGCACCCCGACAGGGCCAGATACGCAGTATTTT. This sequence encodes CASTPTGPDTQYF.

The chain joins TRBV6-5 to TRBJ2-1; perhaps TRBD2 as D (6 bases). The germline gives CDR1 MNHEY, CDR2 SVGAGI. V lost 2 bases and J lost 9, with 11 bases in between. CDR3 length: 13 amino acids. CDR3 bases: TGTGCCAGCAGTTACGGGGGGAATGGTGAGCAGTTCTTC. Amino acids: CASSYGGNGEQFF.

The V call is TRBV29-1, the J call TRBJ2-7; D not certain. The CDR3 totals 13 residues. V lost 3 bases to trimming and J lost 0 bases, with 9 bases between them. The germline gives CDR1 SQVTM, CDR2 ANQGSEA. In nucleotides, the CDR3 is TGCAGCGTTGAGTCTCCTTCCTCCTACGAGCAGTACTTC. This sequence encodes CSVESPSSYEQYF.

The chain is built from TRBV20-1 and TRBJ2-7; the D is unclear. Germline-derived CDR1 and CDR2 are DFQATT and SNEGSKA (reference sequence). V lost 3 bases and J lost 2, with 14 bases in between. This CDR3 is 14 amino acids long. CDR3 residues: CSASEDGNPYEQYF. CDR3 in DNA: TGCAGTGCTAGTGAGGACGGAAACCCCTACGAGCAGTACTTC.

The CDR3 bases are TGTGCCAGCAGCGTCGGCAACCTCCAAGAGACCCAGTACTTC. Protein product: CASSVGNLQETQYF. The chain employs TRBV5-8 and TRBJ2-5; the D is unclear. The germline V gene has CDR1 SGHTS and CDR2 YDEGEE. V was clipped by 4 bases and J by 1 base, with 11 bases between them. The CDR3 consists of 14 residues.

On this clonotype itself: Because it lacks the conserved phenylalanine or tryptophan at the end, this CDR3 is likely a read error. No DNA is shown, since the ends of the CDR3 on it are uncertain; the CDR3 is the one TCRdb lists. The V gene is TRBV20-1, the J gene TRBJ1-4; the tabulated D call, TRBD1, remains unverified against the DNA. The V gene's germline CDR1 is DFQATT and CDR2 SNEGSKA (reference sequence). Counting both end residues, the CDR3 totals 12 amino acids. The CDR3 spells CSARVRQGFVFL.

This chain joins TRBV29-1 and TRBJ2-7; TRBD1 is a possible D gene (5 bases). The V gene's germline CDR1 is SQVTM and CDR2 ANQGSEA. Trimming stripped 4 bases from V and 3 bases from J, with 10 bases between. The CDR3 contains 12 residues. The CDR3 nucleotides are TGCAGCGTTGCCATCGACAGCTACGAGCAGTACTTC. Its translation is CSVAIDSYEQYF.

The rearrangement joins TRBV12-3 or TRBV12-4 to TRBJ1-1, with D maybe TRBD1 (6 bases). This CDR3 spans 13 amino acids. Trimming shortened V by 7 bases and J by 6 bases, and 15 bases separated the two germline ends. The chain's CDR3 is CASMVGARAEAFF. The CDR3 DNA reads TGTGCCAGCATGGTGGGGGCGAGGGCTGAAGCTTTCTTT.